One TCR beta chain is described in this entry. The sample originates from a study of blood T cell repertoires in COVID-19. Study-wide background: T cells, B-cell-depleted T cells, or PBMCs provided the cDNA or gDNA that served as material.

Clones were sequenced by immunoSEQ multiplex PCR, and TCRdb holds only the in-frame ones, with some missing. The sample consists of about 66,000 clones, about nine tenths of them appearing once. Trimming took off 0 bases at V and 4 bases at J, with 13 bases between the two ends. This CDR3 spans 16 amino acids. From germline, CDR1 is MNHEY and CDR2 SVGAGI. The sequenced sample was peripheral blood. The genes are TRBV6-5 and TRBJ1-3; a possible D gene is TRBD1 (5 bases). The TCR was taken from a man aged 55 to 70 with acute or convalescent COVID-19. The CDR3 coding sequence is TGTGCCAGCAGTTACTCTGTGGGGGGACGAGGAAACACCATATATTTT. Protein product: CASSYSVGGRGNTIYF.